This T cell receptor (beta chain) was identified in a study of T cells in Graves' hyperthyroidism and ophthalmopathy (dated by TCRdb to the late 2010s). Concerning the study at large: Peripheral blood samples were taken at the time of initial diagnosis, prior to any treatment. To identify distinguishing TCR V-J signatures, a discovery cohort of about 95 patients was used, comprising some 45 with Graves' ophthalmopathy and some 57 with stable Graves' hyperthyroidism. Whether ophthalmopathy could be predicted prospectively was tested in an independent validation cohort made up of 18 to 20 hyperthyroidism patients plus 17 patients who later progressed to ophthalmopathy. The 95 to 100 discovery patients were randomly divided into training and test sets at a 7:3 ratio. Thyroid tissue and blood T-cell repertoires from several Graves' hyperthyroidism patients were also compared in the study. After sampling, hyperthyroidism patients received methimazole starting at 30 mg daily, and ophthalmopathy patients received high-dose intravenous methylprednisolone. TCR Vbeta CDR3 sequencing of 135 peripheral blood samples (under 45 ophthalmopathy, 75 hyperthyroidism and roughly 17 progressor patients) is reported in the paper. On the study overall, not on this receptor specifically: Most expanded thyroid clonotypes (frequency above 0.001) were also detected in blood, a finding suggesting that blood repertoires may reflect thyroid immune responses. In validation, the model predicted progression to ophthalmopathy a median of approximately 6.6 months before onset, with approximately 71% sensitivity and just under 75% specificity. Sample size was not statistically predetermined, and blinding of investigators to group allocation was not performed. A model built on a 13 V-J signature distinguished ophthalmopathy from stable hyperthyroidism, reaching about 88% sensitivity and about 81% specificity in cross-validation and 80%/75% in testing.

About this clonotype itself: This receptor's antigen is unknown. Within one base of it there is no much larger clone, and no base qualities were kept.

The TCR beta CDR3 regions were amplified from the RNA transcripts. A first-round RT-PCR of the TCR CDR3 used the HTBI primer set with the Qiagen OneStep RT-PCR kit. Libraries were constructed in a second round of multiplex PCR, after which size selection and purification were carried out. Sequencing of the libraries was done on an Illumina HiSeq2000 using paired-end 100 bp reads. On the authors' methods: SOAPnuke was used to process the raw data, throwing out any read that contained adapters or uncalled bases, had a mean Phred below 15, or lacked an exact constant-primer or identifier match. High-quality paired reads were merged using COPE v1.2.5, and each unique nucleotide sequence was defined as a clonotype. MiTCR v1.1 was used to align clonotypes to the IMGT TRBV, TRBD and TRBJ reference segments. Analysis was restricted to V-J combinations with a frequency above 0.0001, which covered over 98% of repertoires. The TCS score was defined as F50 (clonal expansion) divided by E x V (chaos), with BLOSUM62-based TCRdist calculated between CDR3 peptides within each V-J. Welch's t-statistics and random forest reduced some 510 V-J features to roughly 13, which were used in a naive Bayes classifier (R e1071). Starting from the raw public reads, TCRdb applied fastp trimming at Q25, assembled clones with MiXCR and retained in-frame beta chains. Entries that share a CDR3 protein sequence are merged under the most common genes and DNA. TCRdb's processing, not the authors' own work, is the source of the V and J calls. The sample profile shows 650,000 to 750,000 distinct CDR3 sequences; 14% of them were found once. 10% of the sample rests with the top ten.

A patient counted as having stable Graves' hyperthyroidism if no progression to ophthalmopathy occurred over 18 months of follow-up. Hyperthyroidism patients were newly diagnosed, had a disease duration of under 2 months, and were aged 18 to 65 years. The study excluded patients with uncontrolled infections, other autoimmune diseases, pregnancy or lactation. Clinical symptoms, serum thyroxine and TRAb, thyroid ultrasound, and orbital computed tomography formed the basis for the diagnoses. PBMCs were separated from approximately 10 ml of fresh peripheral blood using Ficoll-Paque density gradient centrifugation. Trizol reagent was used to extract total RNA, and RNA quality was then checked on an Agilent 2100 Bioanalyzer. From a lookup of the germline V gene (reference sequence), CDR1 and CDR2 are LNHDA and SQIVND. The CDR3 spans 16 residues, from the cysteine through the phenylalanine. Of all the DNA, just the CDR3 is kept, 48 bases in frame from base 1. V and J lose 1 base and 7 bases, and a span of 17 bases separates them.

Sequences were obtained from blood. This receptor was identified in a woman younger than 35 with Graves' hyperthyroidism. Here the chain combines TRBV19 and TRBJ2-1; the D segment could be TRBD1, given 6 matching bases. Here the CDR3 is given as CASSIATSFTGNEQFF. The bases read TGTGCCAGTAGTATAGCGACCTCCTTCACAGGGAATGAGCAGTTCTTC.